These T cell receptor beta chains were read from a single sample in a study of blood T cells in healthy people across ages. Via MiXCR, TCRdb re-called the 5' RACE reads, giving one row per CDR3 protein. The repertoire includes around 1,700,000 distinct CDR3 sequences, 28% of them detected once, and about 7.7% sits in the top ten. The sequenced material came from blood. These receptors all come from a woman under 40 in good health. Each CDR3 is given with its conserved first and last residue. The D gene is left open where the match is weak. Not every row has a clone size; where given, it reads once, few, many or a size class.

size	V	J	D	CDR3	DNA
NA	TRBV2	TRBJ2-4	NA	CASSVGPENIQYF	TGTGCCAGCAGTGTAGGTCCCGAAAACATTCAGTACTTC
NA	TRBV4-1	TRBJ1-1	NA	CASSQASLRGWGIRDTEAFF	TGCGCCAGCAGCCAAGCTAGCCTCAGGGGATGGGGTATAAGAGACACTGAAGCTTTCTTT
few	TRBV7-3	TRBJ1-2	NA	CASRQGNSYGYTF	TGTGCCAGCAGGCAGGGGAACTCGTATGGCTACACCTTC
NA	TRBV20-1	TRBJ2-7	NA	CSARSSVSSYEQYF	TGCAGTGCCCGGAGTTCGGTGAGCTCCTACGAGCAGTACTTC
few	TRBV4-1	TRBJ2-1	NA	CASSQPSGLAGVGGGNERFF	NA
many	TRBV20-1	TRBJ2-7	NA	CSATPLGPFSEQYF	TGCAGTGCTACACCGCTGGGACCCTTCAGCGAGCAGTACTTC
NA	TRBV6-6	TRBJ2-5	NA	CASSATPQETQYF	TGTGCCAGCAGCGCAACCCCTCAAGAGACCCAGTACTTC
NA	TRBV7-9	TRBJ2-1	NA	CASREVTSHNEQFF	TGTGCCAGCAGAGAAGTAACTAGCCACAATGAGCAGTTCTTC
once	TRBV12-3/TRBV12-4	TRBJ1-1	TRBD1	CASSLTGGALDAFF	TGTGCCAGCAGTTTAACAGGGGGCGCCCTGGATGCTTTCTTT
NA	TRBV27	TRBJ1-5	TRBD1	CASSWPRDRARMSNQPQHF	TGTGCCAGCAGTTGGCCCCGGGACAGGGCCCGTATGAGCAATCAGCCCCAGCATTTT
few	TRBV5-1	TRBJ1-2	NA	CASSSQGGAGYGYTF	TGCGCCAGCAGCTCCCAGGGCGGAGCAGGGTATGGCTACACCTTC
once	TRBV6-5	TRBJ1-1	TRBD1	CASSYGGGTGETEAFF	TGTGCCAGCAGTTACGGTGGGGGTACAGGGGAAACTGAAGCTTTCTTT
few	TRBV20-1	TRBJ2-5	TRBD2	CSATLAGGVKETQYF	TGCAGTGCTACCTTAGCGGGGGGGGTGAAGGAGACCCAGTACTTC
few	TRBV5-1	TRBJ1-2	TRBD1	CASSNGQEPAGYTF	TGCGCCAGCAGCAACGGACAGGAGCCCGCCGGCTACACCTTC
few	TRBV2	TRBJ2-3	NA	CAGSEEALRTDTQYF	TGTGCCGGCAGTGAGGAGGCGTTGAGGACAGATACGCAGTATTTT